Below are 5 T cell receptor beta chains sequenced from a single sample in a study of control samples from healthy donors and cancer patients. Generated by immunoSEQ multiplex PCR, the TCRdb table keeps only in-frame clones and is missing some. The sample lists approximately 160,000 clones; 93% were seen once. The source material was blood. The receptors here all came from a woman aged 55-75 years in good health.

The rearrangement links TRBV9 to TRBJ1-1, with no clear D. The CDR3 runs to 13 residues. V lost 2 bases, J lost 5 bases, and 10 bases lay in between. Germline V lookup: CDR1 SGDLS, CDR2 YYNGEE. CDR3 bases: TGTGCCAGCAGCGTTCAAGAGGTGACTGAAGCTTTCTTT. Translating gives CASSVQEVTEAFF.

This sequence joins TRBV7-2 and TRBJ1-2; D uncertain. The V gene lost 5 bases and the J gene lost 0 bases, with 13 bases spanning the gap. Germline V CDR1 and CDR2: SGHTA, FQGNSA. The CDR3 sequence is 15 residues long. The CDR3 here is CASSQPFTTNYGYTF. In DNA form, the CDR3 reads TGTGCCAGCAGCCAACCTTTTACTACTAACTATGGCTACACCTTC.

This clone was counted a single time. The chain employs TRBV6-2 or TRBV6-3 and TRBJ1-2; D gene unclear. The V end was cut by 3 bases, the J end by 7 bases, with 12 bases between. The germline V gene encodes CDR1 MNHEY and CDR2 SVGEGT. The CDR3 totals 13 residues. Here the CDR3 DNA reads TGTGCCAGCAGTTATGACTTTCGCGGTGGCTACACCTTC. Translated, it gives CASSYDFRGGYTF.

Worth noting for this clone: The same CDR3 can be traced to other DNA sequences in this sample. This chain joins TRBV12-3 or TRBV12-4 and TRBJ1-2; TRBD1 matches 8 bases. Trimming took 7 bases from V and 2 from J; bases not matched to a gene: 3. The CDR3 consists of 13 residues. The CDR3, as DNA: TGTGCCAGCATCCGACAGGGGAACTATGGCTACACCTTC. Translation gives CASIRQGNYGYTF.

CDR3 region: CASSLAVTGGTEAFF. The CDR3 DNA is TGTGCCAGCAGTTTAGCCGTGACAGGGGGAACTGAAGCTTTCTTT. The genes are TRBV27 and TRBJ1-1; 9 nucleotides agree with TRBD1. This CDR3 has 15 amino acids. The germline gives CDR1 MNHEY, CDR2 SMNVEV (reference sequence). The trim removed 2 bases at V and 5 bases at J, leaving 6 bases unmatched.